Each of the 6 T cell receptor beta chains below was sequenced from the same sample in a study of blood T cell repertoires in COVID-19. The data were produced by immunoSEQ multiplex PCR, yet TCRdb's version contains in-frame clones alone and is incomplete. The sample holds some 58,000 clones, 80% to 90% seen once. Sequencing was carried out using peripheral blood. The receptors were sampled from a man aged 45-65 years with active COVID-19.

The rearrangement joins TRBV19 to TRBJ2-1; D is uncertain. V lost 5 bases to trimming and J lost 5 bases, with 19 bases between them. This CDR3 comprises 16 residues. Germline loops: CDR1 LNHDA, CDR2 SQIVND (reference sequence). The CDR3 DNA sequence: TGTGCCAGTAGTGTTGCTCTCTATCCCTTTAACAATGAGCAGTTCTTC. Its protein product is CASSVALYPFNNEQFF.

The chain uses TRBV7-9 and TRBJ1-4, with 7 bases lining up with TRBD1. The CDR3 totals 15 residues. The V gene end was trimmed by 1 base and the J gene end by 8 bases; junction bases not matched to a gene: 7. Germline lookup yields CDR1 SEHNR and CDR2 FQNEAQ (reference sequence). The chain's CDR3 is CASSLDGDREEKLFF. The CDR3 bases are TGTGCCAGCAGCTTAGACGGGGACAGAGAAGAAAAACTGTTTTTT.

The chain has TRBV5-4 and TRBJ1-4; TRBD1 aligns across 7 bases. This CDR3 has 17 residues. The germline V gene has CDR1 SGHNT and CDR2 YYREEE (reference sequence). V lost 2 bases, J lost 4 bases, and 11 bases stayed unmatched. The CDR3 region is CASSLFPGQHNNEKLFF. CDR3 nucleotide sequence: TGTGCCAGCAGCTTATTCCCGGGACAGCACAATAATGAAAAACTGTTTTTT.

This clone was seen a handful of times. The chain employs TRBV28 and TRBJ2-2, with a tentative D call TRBD2 (6 bases). The CDR3 totals 15 residues. Between the trimmed V and J ends, which lost 5 bases and 4 bases, there was a span of 14 bases. Germline CDR1 and CDR2: MDHEN and SYDVKM. As DNA, the CDR3 is TGTGCCAGCAGTCTAGGCGGGGCGGGCACCGGGGAGCTGTTTTTT. Its translation: CASSLGGAGTGELFF.

This sequence joins TRBV5-1 and TRBJ2-2; 8 bases line up with TRBD1. The V and J ends lost 0 bases and 5 bases, in that order; junction bases with no gene match: 3. The germline V gene encodes CDR1 SGHRS and CDR2 YFSETQ. CDR3 length equals 15 residues. In nucleotides, the CDR3 is TGCGCCAGCAGCTTGGAAAGACAGGGGACCGGGGAGCTGTTTTTT. This gives the protein CASSLERQGTGELFF.

V and J are TRBV7-2 and TRBJ1-5; D unclear. CDR1 and CDR2 from the germline V gene are SGHTA and FQGNSA. The CDR3 covers 16 residues. Trimming pared 1 base from V and 0 bases from J, leaving 10 bases between. The CDR3 loop reads CASSLVAGNSNQPQHF. CDR3 in DNA: TGTGCCAGCAGCTTAGTGGCGGGGAATAGCAATCAGCCCCAGCATTTT.